This T cell receptor (beta chain) was retrieved from a study of blood T cell repertoires in COVID-19. TCRdb's table, derived via immunoSEQ multiplex PCR, lists solely in-frame clones and lacks some. The repertoire holds around 62,000 clones, with around 89% as singletons. The V gene lost 2 bases and the J gene lost 3 bases, with 8 bases spanning the gap. The CDR3 is made up of 14 amino acids. Grouping used clinical history reported by participants in a survey and questionnaire. V is TRBV23-1 and J is TRBJ1-5; D is possibly TRBD1 (6 bases). TRBV23-1 has ORF status, its function being uncertain. The material sequenced was PBMCs or T cells enriched from blood (not recorded which). The receptor was derived from a woman between 40 and 50 years old who had recovered from COVID-19. CDR3 in amino acids: CASSQDRNNQPQHF. The CDR3 region has the DNA TGCGCCAGCAGTCAAGACAGGAACAATCAGCCCCAGCATTTT.